The 32 T cell receptor beta chains below come from one sample, sequenced in a study of T cells in Graves' hyperthyroidism and ophthalmopathy. Amplified TCR beta CDR3 regions came from RNA transcripts. Using the HTBI primer set, a first-round RT-PCR was run on the TCR CDR3. From the multiplex PCR reads, TCRdb called clonotypes with MiXCR, one entry per CDR3 protein. The data contain 500,000 or so distinct CDR3 sequences, approximately 17% of them singletons. Input material: blood. These receptors originate from a young woman with Graves' ophthalmopathy.

This clonotype was found many times. V and J are TRBV12-3 or TRBV12-4 and TRBJ2-5, with 12 bases that match TRBD2. J gave up 1 base and V 5 bases, and 5 bases lay outside the gene matches. This CDR3 has 16 amino acids. CDR3 sequence reads: CASSRGLAGSQETQYF. In DNA form, the CDR3 reads TGTGCCAGCAGTCGAGGACTAGCGGGGTCCCAAGAGACCCAGTACTTC.

CDR3 nucleotides: TGTGCCAGCAGCGTGACCCCGGGACAGGGTTACAATGAGCAGTTCTTC. Translation: CASSVTPGQGYNEQFF. The chain recombines TRBV5-5 with TRBJ2-1; 9 nucleotides agree with TRBD1. CDR3 size: 16 residues. Germline V lookup: CDR1 SGHKS, CDR2 YYEKEE (reference sequence). The V and J ends lost 4 bases and 4 bases, in that order; junction bases with no gene match: 9.

There are a few counts of this clonotype. V gene TRBV12-5 combines with J gene TRBJ1-1; tentative D call: TRBD1 (5 bases). The CDR3 length is 13 residues. Germline CDR1 LGHNT, CDR2 FRNRAP. V was clipped by 0 bases and J by 7 bases, with 9 bases between them. The CDR3 DNA sequence: TGTGCTAGTGGTTTGGTAAATACAGGTGAAGCTTTCTTT. Translated, it gives CASGLVNTGEAFF.

There are a few counts of this clonotype. CDR3: CASSTGIGETQYF. The CDR3, as DNA: TGCGCCAGCTCTACGGGAATAGGAGAGACCCAGTACTTC. V is TRBV5-1 and J is TRBJ2-5, with D perhaps matching TRBD2 (5 bases). This CDR3 region has 13 residues. Germline V gene sequence: CDR1 SGHRS, CDR2 YFSETQ. V lost 7 bases and J 4 bases, leaving 14 bases between the germline ends.

The chain uses TRBV5-6 and TRBJ2-4; no clear D. This CDR3 region has 12 residues. V was clipped by 5 bases and J by 8 bases, with 11 bases between them. Germline V gene sequence: CDR1 SGHDT, CDR2 YYEEEE. The CDR3 DNA sequence: TGTGCCAGCAGTTGGGGTAGGGACATTCAGTACTTC. Translation: CASSWGRDIQYF.

Ten or more counts support this clonotype. The chain has TRBV28 and TRBJ2-5; 11 nucleotides align to TRBD2. The CDR3 runs 14 residues. Per germline, CDR1 MDHEN and CDR2 SYDVKM. Losses at the gene ends were 7 bases for V and 5 bases for J; bases not matched to a gene: 6. The chain's CDR3 is CASNRASGRETQYF. CDR3 sequence (DNA): TGTGCCAGCAATAGGGCTAGCGGGAGGGAGACCCAGTACTTC. The full variable domain, completed using reference TRBV28 and TRBJ2-5, is DVKVTQSSRYLVKRTGEKVFLECVQDMDHENMFWYRQDPGLGLRLIYFSYDVKMKEKGDIPEGYSVSREKKERFSLILESASTNQTSMYLCASNRASGRETQYFGPGTRLLVL.

This clonotype was observed many times. The V gene is TRBV12-3 or TRBV12-4, the J gene TRBJ1-1, with D uncertain. Between the trimmed V and J ends, which lost 8 bases and 1 base, there was a span of 17 bases. The CDR3 sequence is 15 residues long. This CDR3 reads CASAPMRVQNTEAFF. CDR3 nucleotides: TGTGCCAGCGCTCCAATGAGGGTTCAGAACACTGAAGCTTTCTTT.

Many counts were recorded for this clonotype. The V and J genes are TRBV28 and TRBJ2-7; 8 bases agree with TRBD2. Germline-derived CDR1 and CDR2 are MDHEN and SYDVKM. CDR3 size: 14 residues. The V gene end was trimmed by 2 bases and the J gene end by 0 bases; junction bases not matched to a gene: 0. The CDR3, as DNA: TGTGCCAGCAGTTTACGGGGGGGCTCCTACGAGCAGTACTTC. This translates into CASSLRGGSYEQYF.

The rearrangement links TRBV12-3 or TRBV12-4 to TRBJ1-5, with a tentative D call TRBD1 (5 bases). V gave up 5 bases and J gave up 9 bases, with 8 bases separating them. This CDR3 is built from 11 residues. The chain's CDR3 is CASSHQGPQHF. In nucleotides, the CDR3 is TGTGCCAGCAGTCACCAGGGGCCCCAGCATTTT.

In its sample, this clonotype was seen many times. V gene TRBV10-3 combines with J gene TRBJ2-7, with 11 nucleotides matching TRBD1. The V and J ends lost 2 bases and 0 bases, in that order; junction bases with no gene match: 0. The CDR3 has 15 amino acids. The germline V gene encodes CDR1 ENHRY and CDR2 SYGVKD. The CDR3 spells CAISEGTGGSYEQYF. The DNA for the CDR3 is TGTGCCATCAGTGAGGGGACAGGGGGCTCCTACGAGCAGTACTTC.

The J gene is TRBJ1-5, the V gene TRBV10-3, with TRBD1 identical over 10 bases. The CDR3 consists of 14 residues. With 3 bases clipped from V and 6 bases from J, the junction kept 2 bases outside the gene matches. Per germline, CDR1 ENHRY and CDR2 SYGVKD. CDR3 coding DNA: TGTGCCATCAGTGATGGACAGGGGGTTCAGCCCCAGCATTTT. This gives the protein CAISDGQGVQPQHF.

In regard to this clonotype: This may be a read error, as it is one base from a much larger clone. This CDR3 reads CAGSFGADGNTIYF. The CDR3 bases are TGCGCCGGCAGCTTCGGGGCAGATGGAAACACCATATATTTT. V usage is TRBV5-1 and J usage is TRBJ1-3; perhaps TRBD1 as D (5 bases). The CDR3 is 14 amino acids. The V gene's germline CDR1 is SGHRS and CDR2 YFSETQ.

This clonotype has a count of ten or more. V usage is TRBV18 and J usage is TRBJ2-7, with 8 bases matching TRBD1. The V segment lost 1 base and the J segment 2 bases; nucleotides outside the gene matches: 4. Germline values: CDR1 KGHSH, CDR2 LQKENI. The CDR3 loop spans 15 amino acids. The CDR3 DNA sequence: TGTGCCAGCTCACCACGGGGACAGGCAGCCTACGAGCAGTACTTC. Translating it yields CASSPRGQAAYEQYF.

This clonotype was picked up many times. The chain couples TRBV4-1 to TRBJ1-1; weak D call: TRBD1 (6 bases). Trimming cost V 0 bases and J 1 base, with 12 bases left between them. The CDR3 is 16 amino acids. Germline V gives CDR1 MGHRA, CDR2 YSYEKL. The CDR3 DNA is TGCGCCAGCAGCCAAGACCCCGGGGACAAGAACACTGAAGCTTTCTTT. Its translation: CASSQDPGDKNTEAFF.

The J gene is TRBJ2-3, the V gene TRBV3-1; a weak D match, TRBD1 (7 bases). The CDR3 loop spans 16 amino acids. The germline gives CDR1 LGHDT, CDR2 YNNKEL (reference sequence). The V end was cut by 5 bases, the J end by 0 bases, with 15 bases between. The CDR3, as DNA: TGTGCCAGCAGCAGACAGGGAGGAACCAGCACAGATACGCAGTATTTT. Protein sequence: CASSRQGGTSTDTQYF.

Concerning this clonotype: A much larger clone differs by one base, so this may be a read error. This chain connects TRBV12-3 or TRBV12-4 to TRBJ2-1, with 13 nucleotides matching TRBD2. J lost 4 bases, V lost 6 bases, and 6 bases had no gene match. The CDR3 is 16 amino acids. The CDR3 DNA reads TGTGCCAGCAGCGTACTAGCGGGGGGGCTATACAATGAGCAGTTCTTC. It translates to CASSVLAGGLYNEQFF.

DNA of the CDR3: TGTGCCAGCAGTTTTGGGGCCAGCGGAGGTTCGGGGGAGCAGTACTTC. Translating gives CASSFGASGGSGEQYF. The V call is TRBV27, the J call TRBJ2-7, with D perhaps matching TRBD1 or TRBD2 (5 bases each). V lost 3 bases to trimming and J lost 7 bases, with 22 bases between them. The CDR3 has 16 residues. Germline-derived CDR1 and CDR2 are MNHEY and SMNVEV (reference sequence).

This clonotype was observed many times. The chain recombines TRBV12-3 or TRBV12-4 with TRBJ2-1, with D unclear. CDR3 length: 14 residues. The ends were cut back, 3 bases at V and 6 bases at J, with 12 bases in the middle. Here the CDR3 reads CASSFLRWGNEQFF. The CDR3 DNA reads as TGTGCCAGCAGTTTTCTAAGGTGGGGCAATGAGCAGTTCTTC.

Ten or more counts support this clonotype. The CDR3 loop is CASNLGQGNYGYTF. The CDR3 DNA is TGTGCCAGCAACCTCGGACAGGGGAACTATGGCTACACCTTC. This sequence joins TRBV12-3 or TRBV12-4 and TRBJ1-2, with 9 bases matching TRBD1. The CDR3 covers 14 residues. The V segment lost 7 bases and the J segment 2 bases; nucleotides outside the gene matches: 5.

This clonotype was detected many times. The V and J genes are TRBV28 and TRBJ2-3; the match to TRBD1 covers 7 bases. The CDR3 loop spans 14 amino acids. Looked up from germline, CDR1 is MDHEN and CDR2 is SYDVKM. With V trimmed by 6 bases and J by 4 bases, 7 bases remained unmatched. CDR3 residues: CASSSTGVADTQYF. The CDR3, as DNA: TGTGCCAGCAGCTCCACAGGGGTGGCAGATACGCAGTATTTT.

This clonotype was observed at least ten times. The rearrangement joins TRBV18 to TRBJ1-5; D ambiguous. Trimming left V 3 bases short and J 8 bases short, with 11 bases between. The germline V gene encodes CDR1 KGHSH and CDR2 LQKENI. The CDR3 consists of 13 residues. The CDR3 protein is CASSPGNNKPQHF. The CDR3 coding sequence is TGTGCCAGCTCACCGGGGAACAACAAGCCCCAGCATTTT.

The chain couples TRBV20-1 to TRBJ2-7; TRBD2 aligns across 12 bases. The CDR3 extends over 16 amino acids. In germline, CDR1 is DFQATT, CDR2 SNEGSKA (reference sequence). The ends lost 3 bases at V and 5 bases at J; junction bases unmatched: 11. The CDR3 nucleotides are TGCAGTGCTAGTCCTAGCGGGGGGGCCGACGGTCACGAGCAGTACTTC. Amino acid sequence: CSASPSGGADGHEQYF.

This clonotype was detected only a few times. V and J are TRBV24-1 and TRBJ2-3; D gene unclear. The CDR3 has 16 residues. Between the trimmed V and J ends, which lost 3 bases and 2 bases, there was a span of 14 bases. Germline CDR1 is KGHDR and CDR2 is SFDVKD. The CDR3 loop reads CATSDVQSANTDTQYF. The CDR3 nucleotides are TGTGCCACCAGTGATGTTCAAAGCGCGAACACAGATACGCAGTATTTT.

This clonotype was seen just once. The chain has TRBV6-2 or TRBV6-3 and TRBJ1-1; TRBD1 is a possible D gene (5 bases). The V end was cut by 5 bases, the J end by 5 bases, with 15 bases between. CDR3 length equals 14 residues. Germline CDR1 reads MNHEY; CDR2 reads SVGEGT. The CDR3 DNA reads TGTGCCAGCAGTAGGGCAGCAGGGAGGACTGAAGCTTTCTTT. The encoded protein is CASSRAAGRTEAFF.

V gene TRBV25-1 combines with J gene TRBJ2-4; TRBD2 aligns across 7 bases. The germline CDR1 and CDR2 sequences are MGHDK and SYGVNS. After removal of 6 bases from V and 9 bases from J, the junction contained 8 bases not matched to a gene. This CDR3 has 13 residues. The CDR3 loop reads CASSLGLEGIQYF. The DNA of the CDR3 is TGTGCCAGCAGCCTCGGACTAGAAGGCATTCAGTACTTC.

About this clonotype: The junction departs from the called germline gene at one end, perhaps through a read error. The chain combines TRBV6-1 with TRBJ2-5, with TRBD2 identical over 14 bases. The germline V gene encodes CDR1 MNHNS and CDR2 SASEGT. The CDR3 length is 16 residues. The CDR3 DNA follows: TGTGCCAGCAGTTTCGGGACTAGCGGGAGTGAAGAGGCCCAGTACTTC. This encodes CASSFGTSGSEEAQYF.

This clonotype was observed many times. J is TRBJ2-5 and V is TRBV7-2, with TRBD2 identical over 11 bases. Germline trimming cut 1 base from V and 4 bases from J; bases unmatched to any gene: 14. CDR3 length: 19 amino acids. In germline, CDR1 is SGHTA, CDR2 FQGNSA. In DNA form, the CDR3 reads TGTGCCAGCAGCTTAGGGAGGGCTAGCGGGAGGCCGCGGGGAGAGACCCAGTACTTC. This gives the protein CASSLGRASGRPRGETQYF.

The table lists this clonotype with many counts. The V call is TRBV28, the J call TRBJ1-2; a possible D gene is TRBD1 (6 bases). V lost 5 bases, J lost 3 bases, and 13 bases lay in between. Germline V gives CDR1 MDHEN, CDR2 SYDVKM. The CDR3 has 14 amino acids. CDR3 sequence (DNA): TGTGCCAGCAGTCAGGGGTGGAACGACTATGGCTACACCTTC. Protein: CASSQGWNDYGYTF.

The table lists this clonotype with many counts. V and J are TRBV7-2 and TRBJ2-1, with 11 bases lining up with TRBD2. CDR1 and CDR2 (germline): SGHTA, FQGNSA. The CDR3 runs 15 residues. J was trimmed by 6 bases and V by 1 base; bases with no gene match: 2. CDR3 region: CASSLGSGRANEQFF. CDR3 bases: TGTGCCAGCAGCTTAGGTAGCGGGAGGGCCAATGAGCAGTTCTTC.

This clonotype was observed a handful of times. The V call is TRBV6-2 or TRBV6-3, the J call TRBJ1-2, with D maybe TRBD1 (6 bases). The CDR3 covers 15 residues. The germline CDR1 and CDR2 sequences are MNHEY and SVGEGT. V lost 10 bases, J lost 11 bases, and 29 bases lay in between. The DNA for the CDR3 is TGTGCCATCTCAAAAGGGGATTCCGGGACAAAAGAGTACACCTTC. Its protein product is CAISKGDSGTKEYTF.

This clonotype was observed once. The chain recombines TRBV12-3 or TRBV12-4 with TRBJ2-2; a possible D gene is TRBD1 (5 bases). V lost 3 bases and J lost 4, with 15 bases in between. This CDR3 region has 16 residues. As DNA, the CDR3 is TGTGCCAGCAGTTTTCTGGTATGGGGCTCCACCGGGGAGCTGTTTTTT. Its protein product is CASSFLVWGSTGELFF.

There are a few counts of this clonotype. This chain joins TRBV3-1 and TRBJ2-7; TRBD2 matches 10 bases. V lost 1 base and J lost 2; bases outside the gene matches: 5. CDR3 size: 16 residues. The germline gives CDR1 LGHDT, CDR2 YNNKEL (reference sequence). The CDR3 nucleotides read TGTGCCAGCAGCCAAGTGTCTAGCGGGGGCACCTACGAGCAGTACTTC. Translation: CASSQVSSGGTYEQYF.